A single sample gave rise to the 14 T cell receptor beta chains below, sequenced in a study of shared clonotypes between healthy human individuals. Profiling relied on immunoSEQ multiplex PCR, and the TCRdb table lists in-frame clones only, not all of them. The sample lists about 230,000 clones; approximately 65% were seen once. Sequenced: memory CD4+ T cells sorted from blood. Subset given: CD45RA-negative fraction. Receptors were obtained from a man younger than 45 in good health.

Only one count was recorded for this clone. The rearrangement uses TRBV9 and TRBJ2-7; D might be TRBD2 (6 bases). Germline CDR1 SGDLS, CDR2 YYNGEE. Trimming stripped 1 base from V and 6 bases from J, with 17 bases between. The CDR3 is 15 residues long. CDR3 bases: TGTGCCAGCAGCGTAAATGCGGGAAAAGGTGGCGAGCAGTACTTC. It is translated as CASSVNAGKGGEQYF.

CDR3 bases: TGTGCCAGCAGCTTAGGGTCCATGGGCACCTACGAGCAGTACTTC. This translates into CASSLGSMGTYEQYF. The chain couples TRBV11-2 to TRBJ2-7; D ambiguous. The CDR3 loop spans 15 amino acids. V gave up 1 base and J gave up 2 bases, with 12 bases separating them. In germline, CDR1 is SGHAT, CDR2 FQNNGV.

In this sample, this clone turned up a few times. V usage is TRBV20-1 and J usage is TRBJ2-4, with D uncertain. The germline gives CDR1 DFQATT, CDR2 SNEGSKA (reference sequence). Trimming took off 4 bases at V and 11 bases at J, with 12 bases between the two ends. CDR3 size: 11 residues. The CDR3 DNA follows: TGCAGTGCTACAGACACCCGGGTTCAGTACTTC. The encoded protein is CSATDTRVQYF.

This clone was found once. The genes are TRBV2 and TRBJ2-7; 10 nucleotides line up with TRBD1. The ends lost 6 bases at V and 4 bases at J; junction bases unmatched: 9. The CDR3 has 15 amino acids. Germline V gives CDR1 SNHLY, CDR2 FYNNEI. CDR3 in amino acids: CASRDRGAIGYEQYF. CDR3 in DNA: TGTGCCAGCAGGGACAGGGGGGCCATTGGGTACGAGCAGTACTTC.

At least ten counts were recorded for this clone. The chain joins TRBV7-3 to TRBJ2-5, with unresolved D. Germline V CDR1 and CDR2: SGHTA, FQGTGA. CDR3 length equals 13 residues. Deletions cut 3 bases from V and 5 bases from J, with 10 bases between. CDR3 sequence: CASSFIIGETQYF. The CDR3 DNA reads TGTGCCAGCAGCTTCATCATCGGGGAGACCCAGTACTTC.

This CDR3 reads CSVVTGGAGKAFF. CDR3 nucleotide sequence: TGCAGCGTTGTGACAGGGGGCGCGGGTAAAGCTTTCTTT. The chain couples TRBV29-1 to TRBJ1-1; 10 nucleotides match TRBD1. V shed 4 bases, J shed 9 bases, and the junction held 8 bases outside the gene matches. The CDR3 runs to 13 residues. Looked up from germline, CDR1 is SQVTM and CDR2 is ANQGSEA.

At least ten counts were recorded for this clone. V and J are TRBV30 and TRBJ1-5; D is perhaps TRBD1 (6 bases). The V gene lost 0 bases and the J gene lost 10 bases, with 13 bases spanning the gap. Germline-derived CDR1 and CDR2 are GTSNPN and SVGIG (reference sequence). The CDR3 runs 13 residues. The chain's CDR3 is CAWSVQGPLPQHF. For the CDR3, the DNA is TGTGCCTGGAGTGTACAGGGACCTTTACCCCAGCATTTT.

This clone was detected a few times. This chain joins TRBV28 and TRBJ1-4; 9 nucleotides line up with TRBD1. Germline V gene data show CDR1 as MDHEN and CDR2 as SYDVKM. After removal of 6 bases from V and 8 bases from J, the junction contained 4 bases not matched to a gene. CDR3 size: 13 residues. The CDR3 coding sequence is TGTGCCAGCAGAACCGGGACAGGGGAAAAACTGTTTTTT. Translating gives CASRTGTGEKLFF. The variable domain in full, completed from reference TRBV28 and TRBJ1-4, reads DVKVTQSSRYLVKRTGEKVFLECVQDMDHENMFWYRQDPGLGLRLIYFSYDVKMKEKGDIPEGYSVSREKKERFSLILESASTNQTSMYLCASRTGTGEKLFFGSGTQLSVL.

CDR3 sequence: CASSLGGSGNTIYF. The CDR3 DNA sequence: TGTGCCAGCAGCTTAGGGGGTTCTGGAAACACCATATATTTT. This chain uses TRBV7-8 with TRBJ1-3, with D hard to call. The CDR3 is made up of 14 amino acids. Per the germline V gene, CDR1 is SGHVS and CDR2 is FQNEAQ. The ends were cut back, 1 base at V and 1 base at J, with 5 bases in the middle.

The chain has TRBV27 and TRBJ2-5; TRBD2 matches at 9 bases. With 3 bases clipped from V and 4 bases from J, the junction kept 12 bases outside the gene matches. The CDR3 spans 17 residues. From germline, CDR1 is MNHEY and CDR2 SMNVEV (reference sequence). Here the CDR3 DNA reads TGTGCCAGCAGTTTTGGGGCCCCCGGGACTAGCATAGAGACCCAGTACTTC. Translation gives CASSFGAPGTSIETQYF.

As to this clone: At one end, the junction sequence differs from germline, possibly due to a read error. V gene TRBV7-7 combines with J gene TRBJ1-4; a possible D gene is TRBD1 (5 bases). The CDR3 loop spans 15 amino acids. Germline-derived CDR1 and CDR2 are SSHAT and FNYEAQ (reference sequence). CDR3 residues: CASSQGTTTNEKLFF. CDR3 in DNA: TGTGCTAGCAGCCAGGGAACTACGACTAATGAAAAACTGTTTTTT.

The chain combines TRBV18 with TRBJ2-4; 8 nucleotides line up with TRBD1. Germline values: CDR1 KGHSH, CDR2 LQKENI. The CDR3 spans 14 residues. V trimming: 6 bases; J trimming: 5 bases; junction bases outside the gene matches: 6. The CDR3: CASSLTGVQNIQYF. The CDR3 coding sequence is TGTGCCAGCTCCCTGACAGGGGTCCAAAACATTCAGTACTTC.

Note on this clone: Other nucleotide sequences from this sample produce the same CDR3. The rearrangement joins TRBV29-1 to TRBJ2-1, with D possibly being TRBD2 (6 bases). Trimming left V 1 base short and J 7 bases short, with 8 bases between. This CDR3 comprises 12 residues. From germline, CDR1 is SQVTM and CDR2 ANQGSEA. The CDR3 DNA reads TGCAGCGTTGAAGGGGGGGTGAATGAGCAGTTCTTC. Translated: CSVEGGVNEQFF.

The chain couples TRBV6-5 to TRBJ2-7, with D hard to call. The length of the CDR3 is 12 residues. Trimming took 6 bases from V and 2 from J, leaving 8 bases between them. Germline CDR1 reads MNHEY; CDR2 reads SVGAGI. The CDR3 reads CASRGWAYEQYF. The CDR3 DNA reads as TGTGCCAGCAGGGGTTGGGCCTACGAGCAGTACTTC.